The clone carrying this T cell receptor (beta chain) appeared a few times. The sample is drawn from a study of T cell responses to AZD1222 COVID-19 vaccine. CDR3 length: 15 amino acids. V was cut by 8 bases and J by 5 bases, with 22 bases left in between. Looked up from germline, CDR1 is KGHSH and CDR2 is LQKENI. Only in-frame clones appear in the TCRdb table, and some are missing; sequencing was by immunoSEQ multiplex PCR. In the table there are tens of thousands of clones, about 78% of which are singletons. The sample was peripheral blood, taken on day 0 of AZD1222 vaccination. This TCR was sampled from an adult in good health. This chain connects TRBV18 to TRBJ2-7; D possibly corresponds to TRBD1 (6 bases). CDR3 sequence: CASAPSLGATDEQYF. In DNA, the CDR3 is TGTGCCAGCGCCCCTAGCTTGGGGGCCACGGACGAGCAGTACTTC.